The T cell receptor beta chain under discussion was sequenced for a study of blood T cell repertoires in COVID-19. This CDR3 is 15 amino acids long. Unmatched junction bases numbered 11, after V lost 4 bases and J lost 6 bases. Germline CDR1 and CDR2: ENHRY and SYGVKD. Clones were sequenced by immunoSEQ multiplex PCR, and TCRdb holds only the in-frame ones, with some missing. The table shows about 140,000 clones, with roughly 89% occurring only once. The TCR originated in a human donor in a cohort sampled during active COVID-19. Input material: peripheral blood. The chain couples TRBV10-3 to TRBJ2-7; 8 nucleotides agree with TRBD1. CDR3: CAISGVTGEGLEQYF. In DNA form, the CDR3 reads TGTGCCATCAGTGGGGTGACAGGGGAAGGGCTCGAGCAGTACTTC.